This T cell receptor beta chain was documented in a study of T cells in tumors after PD-1 blockade. Study outcomes and limitations: Peripheral recruitment is suggested, as some novel exhausted tumor clones were in pre-treatment blood.

Clones were sequenced by immunoSEQ multiplex PCR, and TCRdb holds only the in-frame ones, with some missing. The sample contains roughly 50,000 clones, approximately 75% of which appear only once. The V gene's germline CDR1 is MNHEY and CDR2 SMNVEV (reference sequence). The CDR3 extends over 14 amino acids. V gave up 5 bases and J gave up 4 bases; unmatched junction bases: 7. Comments on this clone: What it binds is not known.

This TCR was sampled from a human donor with basal cell carcinoma. The sample was PBMCs, taken before anti-PD-1 treatment. The gene calls are TRBV27 and TRBJ1-2; 7 nucleotides agree with TRBD1. The chain's CDR3 is CASSTHRGSYGYTF. CDR3 bases: TGTGCCAGCAGTACCCACAGGGGTAGCTATGGCTACACCTTC.